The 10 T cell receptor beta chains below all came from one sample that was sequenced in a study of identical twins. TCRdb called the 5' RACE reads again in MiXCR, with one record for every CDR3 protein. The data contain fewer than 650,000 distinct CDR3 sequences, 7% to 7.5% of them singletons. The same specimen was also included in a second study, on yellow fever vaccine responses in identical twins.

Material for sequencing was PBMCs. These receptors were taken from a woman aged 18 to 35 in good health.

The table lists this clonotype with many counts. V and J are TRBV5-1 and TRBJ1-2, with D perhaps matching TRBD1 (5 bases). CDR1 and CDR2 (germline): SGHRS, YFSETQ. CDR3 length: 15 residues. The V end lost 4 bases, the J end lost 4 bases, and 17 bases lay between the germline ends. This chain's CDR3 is CASSLGQGAGYGYTF. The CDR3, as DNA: TGCGCCAGCAGCCTTGGTCAAGGGGCAGGCTATGGCTACACCTTC.

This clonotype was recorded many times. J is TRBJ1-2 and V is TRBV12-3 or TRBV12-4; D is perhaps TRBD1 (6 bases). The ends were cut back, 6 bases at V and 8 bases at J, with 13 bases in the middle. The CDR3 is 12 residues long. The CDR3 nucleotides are TGTGCCAGCAGGACAGGCATCGGGGGCTACACCTTC. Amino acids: CASRTGIGGYTF.

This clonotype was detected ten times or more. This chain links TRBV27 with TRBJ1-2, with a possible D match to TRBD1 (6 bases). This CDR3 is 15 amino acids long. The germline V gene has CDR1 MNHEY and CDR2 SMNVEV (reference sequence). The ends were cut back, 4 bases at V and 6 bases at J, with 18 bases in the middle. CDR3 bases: TGTGCCAGCAGTTCTTCTGGGGGGGGCAGGGATGGCTACACCTTC. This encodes CASSSSGGGRDGYTF.

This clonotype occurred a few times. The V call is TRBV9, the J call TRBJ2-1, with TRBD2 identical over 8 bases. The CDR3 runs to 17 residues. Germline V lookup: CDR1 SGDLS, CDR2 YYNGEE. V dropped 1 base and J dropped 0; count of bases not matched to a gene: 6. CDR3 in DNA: TGTGCCAGCAGCGTACGGACTAGCCGAAGCTCCTACAATGAGCAGTTCTTC. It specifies CASSVRTSRSSYNEQFF.

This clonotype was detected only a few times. In DNA, the CDR3 is TGTGCCAGCAGCCGCCGGACAGGGAGAAATGAGCAGTTCTTC. Translation: CASSRRTGRNEQFF. The V and J genes are TRBV28 and TRBJ2-1; 8 positions match TRBD1. The CDR3 runs 14 residues. V lost 6 bases, J lost 7 bases, and 8 bases stayed unmatched. In germline, CDR1 is MDHEN, CDR2 SYDVKM.

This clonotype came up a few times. The CDR3 spells CASSNRDGKETQYF. Here the CDR3 DNA reads TGTGCCAGTAGTAACCGGGACGGAAAAGAGACCCAGTACTTC. The chain uses TRBV19 and TRBJ2-5; tentatively, D is TRBD1 or TRBD2 (5 bases each). This CDR3 comprises 14 residues. From germline, CDR1 is LNHDA and CDR2 SQIVND (reference sequence). V was trimmed by 4 bases and J by 3 bases, leaving 12 bases between them.

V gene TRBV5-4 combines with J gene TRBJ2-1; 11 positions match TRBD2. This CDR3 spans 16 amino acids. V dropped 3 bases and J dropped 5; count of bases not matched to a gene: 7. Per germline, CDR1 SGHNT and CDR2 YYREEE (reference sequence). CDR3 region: CASSSHLSGRDNEQFF. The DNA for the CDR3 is TGTGCCAGCAGCTCCCACCTTAGCGGGAGGGACAATGAGCAGTTCTTC.

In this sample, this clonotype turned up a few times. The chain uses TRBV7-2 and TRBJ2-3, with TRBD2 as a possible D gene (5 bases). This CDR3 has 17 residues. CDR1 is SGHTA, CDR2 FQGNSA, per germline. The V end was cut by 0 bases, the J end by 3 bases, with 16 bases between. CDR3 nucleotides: TGTGCCAGCAGCTTAGCGGGAGTGGCCATTGAGACAGATACGCAGTATTTT. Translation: CASSLAGVAIETDTQYF.

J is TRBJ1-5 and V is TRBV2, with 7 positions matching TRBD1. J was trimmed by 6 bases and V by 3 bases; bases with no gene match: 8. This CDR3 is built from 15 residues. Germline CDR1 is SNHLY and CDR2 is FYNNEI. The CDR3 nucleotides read TGTGCCAGCAGTGAGCTAACAGGGGCGGTTCAGCCCCAGCATTTT. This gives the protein CASSELTGAVQPQHF.

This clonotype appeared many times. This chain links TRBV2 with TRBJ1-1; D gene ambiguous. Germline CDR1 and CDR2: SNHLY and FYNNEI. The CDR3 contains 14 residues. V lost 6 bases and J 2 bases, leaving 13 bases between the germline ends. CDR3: CASRAGPPNTEAFF. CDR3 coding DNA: TGTGCCAGCAGAGCCGGGCCTCCTAACACTGAAGCTTTCTTT.